This paragraph reports one T cell receptor (beta chain). The antigen is not known. The method was immunoSEQ multiplex PCR; TCRdb's version includes in-frame clones alone and lacks a portion of them. Altogether 85,000 to 130,000 clones are present, over 75% being singletons, with the ten largest covering approximately 6.5%. The data derive from a study of PD-1 blockade in mismatch repair-deficient tumors. Whole-study context: Enrolled about 2013-2017, patients had progressing, pretreated mismatch repair-deficient cancers of more than ten types.

Mismatch repair deficiency was confirmed in all patients, by PCR or immunohistochemistry. The TCR-sequenced patients were a few responders to pembrolizumab. V lost 6 bases and J lost 6, with 17 bases in between. The CDR3 runs 15 residues. The germline V gene encodes CDR1 MNHEY and CDR2 SMNVEV (reference sequence). Study-level findings and limits: Tumor-resident clones, often absent from pretreatment blood, expanded after pembrolizumab and then contracted.

The chain carries TRBV27 and TRBJ2-2; D not resolved. This sample comprised peripheral blood, obtained roughly eight months after starting pembrolizumab. The sequence was collected from an adult with mismatch repair-deficient cancer. CDR3 sequence (DNA): TGTGCCAGCAGGGCGGTTATGGCCTTAGCCGGGGAGCTGTTTTTT. This translates into CASRAVMALAGELFF.